The 20 T cell receptor beta chains below were found in one sample sequenced in a study of blood T cell repertoires in COVID-19. The table came from immunoSEQ multiplex PCR; TCRdb's copy has only in-frame clones and leaves some out. The repertoire consists of over 25,000 clones, with about 90% occurring once and the leading ten covering 3.5% to 4.5%. Sequencing was carried out using peripheral blood. The receptors here all came from a human donor in a cohort sampled during active COVID-19.

The rearrangement uses TRBV5-1 and TRBJ1-1; 8 bases align to TRBD1. Trimming at V came to 4 bases and at J to 1 base, leaving 12 bases not matched to a gene. The CDR3 contains 17 residues. The germline V gene encodes CDR1 SGHRS and CDR2 YFSETQ. CDR3 sequence reads: CASSARTGSTPNTEAFF. DNA of the CDR3: TGCGCCAGCAGCGCCCGGACAGGGTCTACCCCGAACACTGAAGCTTTCTTT.

The chain recombines TRBV18 with TRBJ1-4, with TRBD1 matching 9 bases. V trimming: 3 bases; J trimming: 7 bases; junction bases outside the gene matches: 3. Germline V gene lookup returns CDR1 KGHSH and CDR2 LQKENI. The CDR3 runs to 14 residues. The CDR3 region is CASSPQDRGEKLFF. CDR3 nucleotides: TGTGCCAGCTCACCTCAGGACAGGGGTGAAAAACTGTTTTTT.

The DNA for the CDR3 is TGTGCCAGCAGCGAACAGATCTCTGGGGCCAACGTCCTGACTTTC. This translates into CASSEQISGANVLTF. The V call is TRBV7-8, the J call TRBJ2-6; no reliable D call. The CDR3 loop spans 15 amino acids. Trimming stripped 5 bases from V and 0 bases from J, with 8 bases between. CDR1 is SGHVS and CDR2 is FQNEAQ in the germline V gene.

This chain connects TRBV19 to TRBJ2-4, with 11 bases lining up with TRBD2. This CDR3 region has 18 residues. The J segment lost 0 bases and the V segment lost 4 bases, leaving 8 bases of the junction unmatched. Germline V CDR1 and CDR2: LNHDA, SQIVND (reference sequence). The CDR3 spells CASSNISGGARAKNIQYF. The CDR3 region has the DNA TGTGCCAGTAGTAATATTAGCGGGGGGGCCCGAGCCAAAAACATTCAGTACTTC.

The rearrangement uses TRBV5-8 and TRBJ2-1; 9 bases match TRBD2. Germline V gene data show CDR1 as SGHTS and CDR2 as YDEGEE. The CDR3 has 17 amino acids. V dropped 4 bases and J dropped 0; count of bases not matched to a gene: 8. The CDR3 DNA reads as TGTGCCAGCAGCCGTTATTTAGCGGGGGACTCCTACAATGAGCAGTTCTTC. Protein product: CASSRYLAGDSYNEQFF.

This clone was detected only once. The chain combines TRBV6-6 with TRBJ1-2, with D possibly TRBD1 on 5 matching bases. The V and J ends lost 0 bases and 0 bases respectively, with 5 bases between them. Germline V lookup: CDR1 MNHNY, CDR2 SVGAGI (reference sequence). The CDR3 covers 14 residues. This chain's CDR3 is CASSYSTANYGYTF. The CDR3 coding sequence is TGTGCCAGCAGTTACTCGACAGCTAACTATGGCTACACCTTC.

The V gene is TRBV5-1, the J gene TRBJ2-5; 8 nucleotides align to TRBD2. The CDR3 is 16 amino acids. From germline, CDR1 is SGHRS and CDR2 YFSETQ. The V segment lost 4 bases and the J segment 3 bases; nucleotides outside the gene matches: 11. For the CDR3, the DNA is TGCGCCAGCAGCGTGGGGAGTAGCGGGGCCGAAGAGACCCAGTACTTC. It is translated as CASSVGSSGAEETQYF.

The gene calls are TRBV5-4 and TRBJ2-7; TRBD1 might be the D (6 bases). Germline CDR1 and CDR2: SGHNT and YYREEE (reference sequence). This CDR3 is 14 amino acids long. The germline V and J ends were trimmed by 4 bases and 2 bases, with 13 bases remaining between them. CDR3 coding DNA: TGTGCCAGCAGCGGTGGGGGCAGGACCTACGAGCAGTACTTC. Translated: CASSGGGRTYEQYF.

The rearrangement links TRBV30 to TRBJ1-5, with D unclear. Per germline, CDR1 GTSNPN and CDR2 SVGIG (reference sequence). The CDR3 is made up of 14 amino acids. With 0 bases removed from V and 3 bases from J, the gap between germline ends came to 9 bases. The CDR3 loop is CAWSVTQSNQPQHF. CDR3 DNA sequence: TGTGCCTGGAGTGTAACACAGTCCAATCAGCCCCAGCATTTT.

In DNA, the CDR3 is TGTGCCAGCAGCCACGGGGGGGGAAGATCCGGGGAGCTGTTTTTT. This encodes CASSHGGGRSGELFF. V gene TRBV4-2 combines with J gene TRBJ2-2; 8 bases align to TRBD2. The V gene end was trimmed by 3 bases and the J gene end by 6 bases; junction bases not matched to a gene: 6. CDR1 LGHNA and CDR2 YNFKEQ come from the germline V gene. The CDR3 spans 15 residues.

The chain is built from TRBV13 and TRBJ1-4; 7 bases are shared with TRBD1. CDR3 size: 14 residues. The germline gives CDR1 PRHDT, CDR2 FYEKMQ (reference sequence). Trimming cost V 4 bases and J 5 bases; bases outside gene matches: 4. CDR3 DNA: TGTGCCAGCAGCTCGGACAGGAGGAATGAAAAACTGTTTTTT. Translating gives CASSSDRRNEKLFF.

The chain combines TRBV28 with TRBJ2-3; TRBD1 aligns across 8 bases. The CDR3 totals 14 residues. V lost 5 bases and J lost 7; bases outside the gene matches: 8. CDR1 is MDHEN and CDR2 is SYDVKM in the germline V gene. The chain's CDR3 is CASSTRQGPHTQYF. Here the CDR3 DNA reads TGTGCCAGCAGTACCCGACAGGGGCCCCATACGCAGTATTTT. The variable domain in full, with the rest retrieved from reference TRBV28 and TRBJ2-3, is DVKVTQSSRYLVKRTGEKVFLECVQDMDHENMFWYRQDPGLGLRLIYFSYDVKMKEKGDIPEGYSVSREKKERFSLILESASTNQTSMYLCASSTRQGPHTQYFGPGTRLTVL.

This sequence joins TRBV27 and TRBJ2-1, with D tentatively TRBD1 (5 bases). Germline loops: CDR1 MNHEY, CDR2 SMNVEV (reference sequence). V was cut by 6 bases and J by 8 bases, with 14 bases left in between. The CDR3 sequence is 13 residues long. The CDR3 loop reads CASSLQGSDEQFF. DNA for the CDR3: TGTGCCAGCAGCCTGCAGGGTTCGGATGAGCAGTTCTTC.

This chain joins TRBV24-1 and TRBJ1-1, with 7 nucleotides matching TRBD1. The CDR3 is 14 residues long. Unmatched junction bases numbered 12, after V lost 4 bases and J lost 11 bases. Germline CDR1 is KGHDR and CDR2 is SFDVKD. The CDR3 nucleotides are TGTGCCACCAGTGACGGGACAGCGGGGGGAATGGCTTTCTTT. Its translation: CATSDGTAGGMAFF.

The genes are TRBV7-8 and TRBJ2-3, with TRBD2 matching over 7 bases. J was trimmed by 8 bases and V by 1 base; bases with no gene match: 12. The germline V gene has CDR1 SGHVS and CDR2 FQNEAQ. This CDR3 spans 16 amino acids. CDR3 DNA sequence: TGTGCCAGCAGCTTAGAGCCGGGGGGTGTTGAAGTTACGCAGTATTTT. This encodes CASSLEPGGVEVTQYF.

The V call is TRBV11-2, the J call TRBJ2-3; 10 positions match TRBD1. Germline V gives CDR1 SGHAT, CDR2 FQNNGV. This CDR3 spans 17 amino acids. Trimming removed 4 bases from V and 2 bases from J; junction bases left unmatched: 9. Here the CDR3 reads CASSSNPDRGNTDTQYF. Here the CDR3 DNA reads TGTGCCAGCAGCTCCAACCCGGACAGGGGGAACACAGATACGCAGTATTTT.

This sequence joins TRBV7-6 and TRBJ2-1; unclear D gene. Per germline, CDR1 SGHVS and CDR2 FNYEAQ. V lost 3 bases and J lost 7, with 16 bases in between. The CDR3 contains 15 residues. The DNA of the CDR3 is TGTGCCAGCAGCTTGGAACCCCGGAGCAATAATGAGCAGTTCTTC. Its protein is CASSLEPRSNNEQFF.

The rearrangement uses TRBV19 and TRBJ1-5, with 9 bases fitting TRBD1. The trim removed 5 bases at V and 1 base at J, leaving 3 bases unmatched. The CDR3 runs to 15 residues. CDR1 and CDR2 (germline): LNHDA, SQIVND (reference sequence). CDR3 region: CASSLGTGSNQPQHF. DNA for the CDR3: TGTGCCAGTAGTCTTGGGACAGGGAGCAATCAGCCCCAGCATTTT.

The rearrangement uses TRBV11-2 and TRBJ1-4; a weak D match, TRBD1 (6 bases). The germline V gene has CDR1 SGHAT and CDR2 FQNNGV. The CDR3 consists of 16 residues. Trimming removed 5 bases at V and 1 base at J, with 14 bases between. The DNA of the CDR3 is TGTGCCAGCAGCCGCCGGACAGACGGAACTAATGAAAAACTGTTTTTT. It codes for CASSRRTDGTNEKLFF.

The rearrangement uses TRBV7-9 and TRBJ1-2; D remains unclear. Germline CDR1 is SEHNR and CDR2 is FQNEAQ (reference sequence). The V end was cut by 1 base, the J end by 5 bases, with 8 bases between. This CDR3 comprises 13 residues. The CDR3 sequence: CASSLEQEYGYTF. The CDR3 bases are TGTGCCAGCAGCTTAGAACAAGAATATGGCTACACCTTC.